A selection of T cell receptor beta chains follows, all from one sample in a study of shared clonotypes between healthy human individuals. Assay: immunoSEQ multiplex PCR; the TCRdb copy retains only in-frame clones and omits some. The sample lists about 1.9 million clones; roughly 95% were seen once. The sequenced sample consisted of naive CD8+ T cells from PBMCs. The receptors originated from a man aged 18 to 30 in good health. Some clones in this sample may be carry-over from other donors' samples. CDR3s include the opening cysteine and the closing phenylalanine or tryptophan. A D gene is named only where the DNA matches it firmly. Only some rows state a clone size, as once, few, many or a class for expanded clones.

cdr3_nt: TGTGCCAGCAGCTTACTCAACGGGAACTATGGCTACACCTTC; cdr3_aa: CASSLLNGNYGYTF; v_call: TRBV13; clone_size: .; j_call: TRBJ1-2; d_call: .
cdr3_nt: TGTGCCAGGGACGCTGAGCAGTTCTTC; cdr3_aa: CARDAEQFF; v_call: TRBV21-1; clone_size: .; j_call: TRBJ2-1; d_call: .
cdr3_nt: TGTGCCAGCAGTGACAATCCAGGGTGGGGGGTCGATGAGCAGTTCTTC; cdr3_aa: CASSDNPGWGVDEQFF; v_call: TRBV6-4; clone_size: .; j_call: TRBJ2-1; d_call: .
cdr3_nt: TGTGCCGCAAGCAGGGGGCTGGGCACCGGGGAGCTGTTTTTT; cdr3_aa: CAASRGLGTGELFF; v_call: TRBV25-1; clone_size: .; j_call: TRBJ2-2; d_call: TRBD1
cdr3_nt: TGTGCCAGCAGTCAGGGAACCTACGAGCAGTACTTC; cdr3_aa: CASSQGTYEQYF; v_call: TRBV6-6; clone_size: .; j_call: TRBJ2-7; d_call: .
cdr3_nt: TGTGCCAGCAGCTTGGTGGGGACAGGGAGCTATGGCTACACCTTC; cdr3_aa: CASSLVGTGSYGYTF; v_call: TRBV5-6; clone_size: few; j_call: TRBJ1-2; d_call: TRBD1
cdr3_nt: TGTGCCAGCAGCTTCGTATCCGGGAGCCGCACAGATACGCAGTATTTT; cdr3_aa: CASSFVSGSRTDTQYF; v_call: TRBV7-9; clone_size: .; j_call: TRBJ2-3; d_call: .
cdr3_nt: TGTGCCAGCAGCTCCCCCATCGCAGGGGACTATGGCTACACCTTC; cdr3_aa: CASSSPIAGDYGYTF; v_call: TRBV5-6; clone_size: once; j_call: TRBJ1-2; d_call: .
cdr3_nt: TGCAGCGTTGAAGATGAGCAGGGCGAAAGAAAACTGTTTTTT; cdr3_aa: CSVEDEQGERKLFF; v_call: TRBV29-1; clone_size: .; j_call: TRBJ1-4; d_call: .
cdr3_nt: TGTGCCAGCAGCGACGGACCGACGGGATACTACGAGCAGTACTTC; cdr3_aa: CASSDGPTGYYEQYF; v_call: TRBV6-1; clone_size: .; j_call: TRBJ2-7; d_call: .
cdr3_nt: TGTGCCAGCGAGAGACAAGAACCGACAGATAACTATGGCTACACCTTC; cdr3_aa: CASERQEPTDNYGYTF; v_call: TRBV7-9; clone_size: .; j_call: TRBJ1-2; d_call: .
cdr3_nt: TGTGCCAGCAGTTACTACGCTGGGGCGGGCAAAAACATTCAGTACTTC; cdr3_aa: CASSYYAGAGKNIQYF; v_call: TRBV6-5; clone_size: .; j_call: TRBJ2-4; d_call: .
cdr3_nt: TGTGCCAGTAGTATTCGGGGGGATGTCAATCAGCCCCAGCATTTT; cdr3_aa: CASSIRGDVNQPQHF; v_call: TRBV19; clone_size: .; j_call: TRBJ1-5; d_call: .
cdr3_nt: TGTGCCTGGAGCTACTCGGGACTAGCGGAGTACTTC; cdr3_aa: CAWSYSGLAEYF; v_call: TRBV30; clone_size: once; j_call: TRBJ2-7; d_call: TRBD2
cdr3_nt: TGTGCCAGCAGTTGGGGGACAGGGGACAGCTACACCTTC; cdr3_aa: CASSWGTGDSYTF; v_call: TRBV27; clone_size: .; j_call: TRBJ1-2; d_call: TRBD1
cdr3_nt: TGCGCCAGCAGCCCACACCACGGGACTAGCGTACAAGAGACCCAGTACTTC; cdr3_aa: CASSPHHGTSVQETQYF; v_call: TRBV4-1; clone_size: once; j_call: TRBJ2-5; d_call: TRBD2